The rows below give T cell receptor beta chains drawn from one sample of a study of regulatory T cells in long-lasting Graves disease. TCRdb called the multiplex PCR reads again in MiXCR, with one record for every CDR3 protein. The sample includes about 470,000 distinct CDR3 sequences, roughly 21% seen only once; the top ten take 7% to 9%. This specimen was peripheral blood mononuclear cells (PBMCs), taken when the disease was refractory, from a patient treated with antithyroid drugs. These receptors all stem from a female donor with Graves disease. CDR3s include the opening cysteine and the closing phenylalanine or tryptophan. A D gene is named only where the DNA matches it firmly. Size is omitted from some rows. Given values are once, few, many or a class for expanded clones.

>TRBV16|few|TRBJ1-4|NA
TGTGCCAGCAGCCAATCGATACGGGGAAATGAAAAACTGTTTTTT
CASSQSIRGNEKLFF
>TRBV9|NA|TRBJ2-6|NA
TGTGCCAGCAGCTCCAGTACTCCGGGCCGCCTAACGGGGGCCAACGTCCTGACTTTC
CASSSSTPGRLTGANVLTF
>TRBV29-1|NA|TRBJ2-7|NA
TGCAGCGTTGAAAAGGCTAATCCCCGCGAGCAGTACTTC
CSVEKANPREQYF
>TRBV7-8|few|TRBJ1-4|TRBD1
TGTGCCAGCAGCTTATTCGGAGGGGGCAATGAAAAACTGTTTTTT
CASSLFGGGNEKLFF
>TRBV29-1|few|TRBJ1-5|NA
TGCAGCCCCCCAAGCAATCAGCCCCAGCATTTT
CSPPSNQPQHF
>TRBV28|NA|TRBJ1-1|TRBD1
TGTGCCAGCAGTTGGGGACAGACGAACACTGAAGCTTTCTTT
CASSWGQTNTEAFF
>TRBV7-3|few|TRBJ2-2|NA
TGTGCCAGCAGCTTAAATTCGGGGCAGAACACCGGGGAGCTGTTTTTT
CASSLNSGQNTGELFF
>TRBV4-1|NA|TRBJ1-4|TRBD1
TGCGCCAGCAGTCGTGGACAGGATGAAAAACTGTTTTTT
CASSRGQDEKLFF
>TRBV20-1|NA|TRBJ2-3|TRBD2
TGCAGTGCTAGCCCTAGCGGGGGGGTATGGTGGGGCACAGATACGCAGTATTTT
CSASPSGGVWWGTDTQYF
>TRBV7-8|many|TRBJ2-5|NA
TGTGCCAGCAGCCCGGGACGGAAAAAGGAGACCCAGTACTTC
CASSPGRKKETQYF
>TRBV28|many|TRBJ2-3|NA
TGTGCTAGCAGCTTAGGGCTGGCCGGCACAGATACGCAGTATTTT
CASSLGLAGTDTQYF
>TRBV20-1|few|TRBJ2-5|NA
TGCAGTGTTGGTCGGGGTGGAGCCATGCGGGGCCAAGAGACCCAGTACTTC
CSVGRGGAMRGQETQYF
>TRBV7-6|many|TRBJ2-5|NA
TGTGCCACCAGGAGGGGTCCCCAAGAGACCCAGTACTTC
CATRRGPQETQYF
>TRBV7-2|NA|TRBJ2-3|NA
TGTGCCAGCAGCACCCGGGATACGCAGTATTTT
CASSTRDTQYF
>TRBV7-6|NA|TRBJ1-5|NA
TGTGCCAGCAGCCCCAGGACAAATGGTCAGCCCCAGCATTTT
CASSPRTNGQPQHF
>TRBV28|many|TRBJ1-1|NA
TGTGCCAGCATCCCTGTCGGCATGAACACTGAAGCTTTCTTT
CASIPVGMNTEAFF
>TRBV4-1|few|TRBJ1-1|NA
TGCGCCAGCAGCCAAGATCCGAGAATGAACACTGAAGCTTTCTTT
CASSQDPRMNTEAFF
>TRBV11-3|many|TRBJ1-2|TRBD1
TGTGCCAGCAGCCCACACAGGGGGCGAGAGGCTAACTATGGCTACACCTTC
CASSPHRGREANYGYTF
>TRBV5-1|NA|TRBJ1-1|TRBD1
TGCGCCAGCAGCTCTCAGGGGGATGGGACTGAAGCTTTCTTT
CASSSQGDGTEAFF
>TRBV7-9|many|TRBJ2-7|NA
TGTGCCAGCAGTCCTCCCACAGGGAGCTACGAGCAGTACTTC
CASSPPTGSYEQYF
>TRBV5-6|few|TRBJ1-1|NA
TGTGCCAGCAGCTTCGGAGTCAGTCTGAACACTGAAGCTTTCTTT
CASSFGVSLNTEAFF
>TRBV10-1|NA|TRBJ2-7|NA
TGCGCCAGCAGCGTGGGGCTTGACGAGCAGTACTTC
CASSVGLDEQYF
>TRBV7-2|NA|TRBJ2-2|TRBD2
TGTGCCAGCAGCTTACCTAGCGGGGGGTTTCCGGCCGGGGAGCTGTTTTTT
CASSLPSGGFPAGELFF
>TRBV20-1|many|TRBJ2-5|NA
TGCAGTGCTGCTAAAGAGACCCAGTACTTC
CSAAKETQYF
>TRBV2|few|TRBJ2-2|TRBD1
TGTGCCAAGGGACAGAGTACGAACACCGGGGAGCTGTTTTTT
CAKGQSTNTGELFF
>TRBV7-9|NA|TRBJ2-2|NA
TGTGCCAGCAGCTTAGTCAGGGAGGACGGGGAGCTGTTTTTT
CASSLVREDGELFF
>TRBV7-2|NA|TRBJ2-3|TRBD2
TGTGCCAGCAGCTTAGAGCCTAGGGCTAGCGGGAGATACACAGATACGCAGTATTTT
CASSLEPRASGRYTDTQYF
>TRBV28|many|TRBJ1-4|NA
TGTGCCAGCAGCCCCTTCTTAGAGGGGAACGAAAAACTGTTTTTT
CASSPFLEGNEKLFF
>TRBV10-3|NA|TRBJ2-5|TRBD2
TGTGCCATCAGTGAGTTGAAAACAGCGGGGGCCCCCCAAGAGACCCAGTACTTC
CAISELKTAGAPQETQYF
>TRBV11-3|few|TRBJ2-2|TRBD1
TGTGCCAGCAGCTTAGAGCAGGGGGCGAACACCGGGGAGCTGTTTTTT
CASSLEQGANTGELFF
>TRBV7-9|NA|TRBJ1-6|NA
TGTGCCAGCAGCCTTACTCAGGGAGTCATGGATTCACCCCTCCACTTT
CASSLTQGVMDSPLHF
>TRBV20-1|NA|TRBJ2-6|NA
TGCAGTGCAACGGATACACTATCCGGGGCCAACGTCCTGACTTTC
CSATDTLSGANVLTF
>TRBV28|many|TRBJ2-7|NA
TGTGCCAGCAGACGCCTAGAGGGGGAGGACGAGCAGTACTTC
CASRRLEGEDEQYF
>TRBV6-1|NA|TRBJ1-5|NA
TGTGCCAGCAGTGCCCGGGCCTTCAATCAGCCCCAGCATTTT
CASSARAFNQPQHF
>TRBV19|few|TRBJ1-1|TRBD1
TGTGCCAGTAGGCCCGGGACAGGGGAGTATACGAACACTGAAGCTTTCTTT
CASRPGTGEYTNTEAFF
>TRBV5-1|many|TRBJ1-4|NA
TGCGCCAGCTACAGGGAACAGGGCGAAAAACTGTTTTTT
CASYREQGEKLFF
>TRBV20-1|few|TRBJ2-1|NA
TGCAGTGCTAGCGTGGCGGCCACAGCCAACAATGAGCAGTTCTTC
CSASVAATANNEQFF
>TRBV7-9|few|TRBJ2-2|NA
TGTGCCAGCAGCCCCCGGGGGACGCCAAACACCGGGGAGCTGTTTTTT
CASSPRGTPNTGELFF
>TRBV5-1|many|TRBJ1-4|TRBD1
TGCGCCAGCAGCTCGCAGGACAGGGAAATTGAAAAACTGTTTTTT
CASSSQDREIEKLFF
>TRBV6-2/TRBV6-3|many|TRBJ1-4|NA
TGTGCCAGCAGTTACTTACCCTTCAGGGATGGTAGAGGAAAACTGTTTTTT
CASSYLPFRDGRGKLFF
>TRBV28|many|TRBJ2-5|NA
TGTGCCAGCAGTACCAAAGTTTCCGCACCTTGGGCAGAAGGGCAAGAGACCCAGTACTTC
CASSTKVSAPWAEGQETQYF
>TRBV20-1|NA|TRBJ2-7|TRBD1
TGCAATGCTAGAGTTGACGGGACAGGGGGCTACGAGCAGTACTTC
CNARVDGTGGYEQYF
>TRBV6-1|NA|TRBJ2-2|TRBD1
TGTGCCGGCAGGACAGGGTCAAACACCGGGGAGCTGTTTTTT
CAGRTGSNTGELFF
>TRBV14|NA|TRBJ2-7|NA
TGTGCCAGCAGTCAAGAGCCGGGAGCCCTCTCCTACGAGCAGTACTTC
CASSQEPGALSYEQYF
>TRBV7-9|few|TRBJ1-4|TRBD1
TGTGCCAGCAGCCTCGGACAGGGGGCGTTTTCCGATGAAAAACTGTTTTTT
CASSLGQGAFSDEKLFF
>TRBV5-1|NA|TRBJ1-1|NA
TGCGCCAGCAGCCCGGACGGGCCGAACACTGAAGCTTTCTTT
CASSPDGPNTEAFF
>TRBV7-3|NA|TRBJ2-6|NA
TGTGCCAGCAGCTTAGATAGGCTTCCCTCTGGGGCCAACGTCCTGACTTTC
CASSLDRLPSGANVLTF
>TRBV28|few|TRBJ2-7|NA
TGTGCCAGCATGTATAGGACATTAAACCCGTCCTACGAGCAGTACTTC
CASMYRTLNPSYEQYF
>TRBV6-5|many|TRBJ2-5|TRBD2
TGTGCCAGCAGTTACAGGGAGGGCTTCTTGGAGACCCAGTACTTC
CASSYREGFLETQYF
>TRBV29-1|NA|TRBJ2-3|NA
TGCAGCGTGGAAGAAGGGGGCACAGATACGCAGTATTTT
CSVEEGGTDTQYF
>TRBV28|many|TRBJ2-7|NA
TGTGCCAGCAGCAAGGGCATACTCTCCTACGAGCAGTACTTC
CASSKGILSYEQYF
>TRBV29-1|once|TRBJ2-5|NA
TGCAGCGTTGGTGGGACCCAGTACTTC
CSVGGTQYF
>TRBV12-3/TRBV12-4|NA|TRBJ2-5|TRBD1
TGTGCCAGCAGCCCGCACGGACAGGGGGCAGGTTCCCAGTACTTC
CASSPHGQGAGSQYF